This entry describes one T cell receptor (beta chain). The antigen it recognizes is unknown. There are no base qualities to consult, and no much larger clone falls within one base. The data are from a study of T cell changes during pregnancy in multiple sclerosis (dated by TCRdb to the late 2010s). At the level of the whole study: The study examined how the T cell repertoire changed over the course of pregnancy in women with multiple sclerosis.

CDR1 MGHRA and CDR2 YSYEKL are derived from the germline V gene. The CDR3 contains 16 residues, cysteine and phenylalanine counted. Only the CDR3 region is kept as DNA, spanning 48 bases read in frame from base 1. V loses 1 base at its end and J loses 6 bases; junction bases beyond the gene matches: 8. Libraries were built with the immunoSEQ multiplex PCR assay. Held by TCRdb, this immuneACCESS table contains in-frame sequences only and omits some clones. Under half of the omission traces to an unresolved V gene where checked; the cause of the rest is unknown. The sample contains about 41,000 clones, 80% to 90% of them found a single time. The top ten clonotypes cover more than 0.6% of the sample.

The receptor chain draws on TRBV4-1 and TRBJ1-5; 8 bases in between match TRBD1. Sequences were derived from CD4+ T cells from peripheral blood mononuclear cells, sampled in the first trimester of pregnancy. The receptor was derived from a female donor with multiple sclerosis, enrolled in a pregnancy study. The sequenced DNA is TGCGCCAGCAGCCAAGTCTTCACAGGGGGAAGTCAGCCCCAGCATTTT. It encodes CASSQVFTGGSQPQHF.